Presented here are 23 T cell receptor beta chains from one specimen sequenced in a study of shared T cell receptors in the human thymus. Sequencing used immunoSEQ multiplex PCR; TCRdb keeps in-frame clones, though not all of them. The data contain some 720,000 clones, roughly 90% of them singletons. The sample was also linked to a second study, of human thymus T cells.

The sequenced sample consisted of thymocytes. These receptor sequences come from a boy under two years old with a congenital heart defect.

The CDR3 DNA reads as TGCAGCGTTGAGGGCAGACAGCTTAACTATGGCTACACCTTC. This translates into CSVEGRQLNYGYTF. V gene TRBV29-1 combines with J gene TRBJ1-2; the D gene is possibly TRBD1 (5 bases). Germline V gene data show CDR1 as SQVTM and CDR2 as ANQGSEA. The CDR3 is 14 residues long. With 3 bases removed from V and 1 base from J, the gap between germline ends came to 12 bases.

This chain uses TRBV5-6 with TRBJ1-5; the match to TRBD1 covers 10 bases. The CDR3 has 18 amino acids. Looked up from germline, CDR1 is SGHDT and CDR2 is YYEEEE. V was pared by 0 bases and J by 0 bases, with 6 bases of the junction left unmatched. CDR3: CASSLVGGTGDSNQPQHF. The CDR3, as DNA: TGTGCCAGCAGCTTGGTGGGGGGGACAGGGGATAGCAATCAGCCCCAGCATTTT.

The DNA of the CDR3 is TGTGCCAGCAGTCTGGGAGTTTCGGCAGATACGCAGTATTTT. It specifies CASSLGVSADTQYF. The chain combines TRBV27 with TRBJ2-3, with D possibly being TRBD2 (5 bases). The V end was cut by 5 bases, the J end by 4 bases, with 13 bases between. The CDR3 is 14 amino acids. Germline V gene data show CDR1 as MNHEY and CDR2 as SMNVEV (reference sequence).

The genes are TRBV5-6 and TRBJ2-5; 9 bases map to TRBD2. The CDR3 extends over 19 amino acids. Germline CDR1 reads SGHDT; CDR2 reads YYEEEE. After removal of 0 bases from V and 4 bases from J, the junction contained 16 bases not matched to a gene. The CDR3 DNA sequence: TGTGCCAGCAGCTTGGAGTTACCAGCGGGAGGTTCAATCCGAGAGACCCAGTACTTC. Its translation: CASSLELPAGGSIRETQYF.

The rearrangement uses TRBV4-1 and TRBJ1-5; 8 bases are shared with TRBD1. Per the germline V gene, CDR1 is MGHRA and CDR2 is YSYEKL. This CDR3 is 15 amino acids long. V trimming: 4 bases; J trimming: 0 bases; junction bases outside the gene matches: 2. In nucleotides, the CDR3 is TGCGCCAGCAGCCCGACAGGGGATAGCAATCAGCCCCAGCATTTT. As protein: CASSPTGDSNQPQHF.

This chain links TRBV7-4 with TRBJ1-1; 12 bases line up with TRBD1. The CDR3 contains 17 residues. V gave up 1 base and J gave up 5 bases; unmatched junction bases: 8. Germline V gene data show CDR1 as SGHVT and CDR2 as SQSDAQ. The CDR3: CASSLDEGQGARTEAFF. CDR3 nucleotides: TGTGCCAGCAGCTTAGATGAGGGACAGGGGGCGAGGACTGAAGCTTTCTTT.

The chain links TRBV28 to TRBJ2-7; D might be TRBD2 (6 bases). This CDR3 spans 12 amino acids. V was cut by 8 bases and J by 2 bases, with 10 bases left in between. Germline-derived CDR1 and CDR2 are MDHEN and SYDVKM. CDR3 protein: CASGGKTYEQYF. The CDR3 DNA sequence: TGTGCCAGCGGGGGGAAAACCTACGAGCAGTACTTC.

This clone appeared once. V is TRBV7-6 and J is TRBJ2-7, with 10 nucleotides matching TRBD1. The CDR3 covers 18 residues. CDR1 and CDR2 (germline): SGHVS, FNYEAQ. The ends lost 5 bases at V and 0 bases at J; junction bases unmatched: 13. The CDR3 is CASSLGQGTTFSSYEQYF. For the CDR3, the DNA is TGTGCCAGCAGCCTGGGACAGGGGACCACCTTCTCCTCCTACGAGCAGTACTTC.

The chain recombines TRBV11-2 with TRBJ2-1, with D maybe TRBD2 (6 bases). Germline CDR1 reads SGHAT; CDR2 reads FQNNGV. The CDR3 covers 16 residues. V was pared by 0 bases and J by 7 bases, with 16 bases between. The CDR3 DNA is TGTGCCAGCAGCTTAGAAGCTAGCGTAAACTTGAATGAGCAGTTCTTC. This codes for CASSLEASVNLNEQFF.

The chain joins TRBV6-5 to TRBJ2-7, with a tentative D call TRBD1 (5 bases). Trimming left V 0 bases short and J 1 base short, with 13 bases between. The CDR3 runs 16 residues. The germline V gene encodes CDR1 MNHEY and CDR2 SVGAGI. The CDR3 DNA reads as TGTGCCAGCAGTTACTCCCCGAAGACAGTTTCCTACGAGCAGTACTTC. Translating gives CASSYSPKTVSYEQYF.

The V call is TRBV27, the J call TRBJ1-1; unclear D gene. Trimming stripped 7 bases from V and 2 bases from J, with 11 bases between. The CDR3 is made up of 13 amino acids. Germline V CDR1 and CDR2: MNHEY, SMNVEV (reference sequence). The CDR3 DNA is TGTGCCAGCAAGGTACGGGGTAACACTGAAGCTTTCTTT. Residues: CASKVRGNTEAFF.

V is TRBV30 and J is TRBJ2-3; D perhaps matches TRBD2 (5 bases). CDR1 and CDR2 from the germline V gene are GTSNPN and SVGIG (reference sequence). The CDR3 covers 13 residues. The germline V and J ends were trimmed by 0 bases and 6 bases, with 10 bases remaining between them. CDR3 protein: CAWSVLERDTQYF. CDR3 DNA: TGTGCCTGGAGTGTACTTGAGCGGGATACGCAGTATTTT.

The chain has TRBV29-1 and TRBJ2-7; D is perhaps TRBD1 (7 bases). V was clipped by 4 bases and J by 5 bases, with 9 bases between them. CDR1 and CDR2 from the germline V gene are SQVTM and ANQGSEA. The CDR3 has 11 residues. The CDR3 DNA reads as TGCAGCGTTGGCAGGGGGGACGAGCAGTACTTC. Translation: CSVGRGDEQYF.

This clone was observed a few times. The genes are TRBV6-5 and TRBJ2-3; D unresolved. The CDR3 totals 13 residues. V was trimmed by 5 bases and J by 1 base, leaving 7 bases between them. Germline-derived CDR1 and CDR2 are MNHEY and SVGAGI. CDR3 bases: TGTGCCAGCAGTCCTGGCTGCACAGATACGCAGTATTTT. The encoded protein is CASSPGCTDTQYF.

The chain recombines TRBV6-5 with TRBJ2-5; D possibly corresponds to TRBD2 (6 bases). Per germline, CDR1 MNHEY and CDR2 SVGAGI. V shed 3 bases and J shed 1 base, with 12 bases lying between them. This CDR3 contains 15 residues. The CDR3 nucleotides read TGTGCCAGCAGTTATACAGCGGGCACCCAAGAGACCCAGTACTTC. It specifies CASSYTAGTQETQYF.

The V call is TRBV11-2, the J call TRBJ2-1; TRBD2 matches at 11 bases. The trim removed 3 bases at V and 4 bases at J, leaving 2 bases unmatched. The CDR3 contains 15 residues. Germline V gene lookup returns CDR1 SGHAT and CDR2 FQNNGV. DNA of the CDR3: TGTGCCAGCAGCTTTAGCGGGAGGGATTACAATGAGCAGTTCTTC. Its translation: CASSFSGRDYNEQFF.

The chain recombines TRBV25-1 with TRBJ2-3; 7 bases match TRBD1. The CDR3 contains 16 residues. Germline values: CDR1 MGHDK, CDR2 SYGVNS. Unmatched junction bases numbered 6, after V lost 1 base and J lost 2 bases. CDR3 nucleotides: TGTGCCAGCAGTGAATTAGGACAGGAGAACACAGATACGCAGTATTTT. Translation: CASSELGQENTDTQYF.

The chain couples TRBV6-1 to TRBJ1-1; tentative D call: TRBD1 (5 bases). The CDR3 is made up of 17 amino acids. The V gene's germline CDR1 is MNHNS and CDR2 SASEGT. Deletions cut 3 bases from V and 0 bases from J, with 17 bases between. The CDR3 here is CASSESGDDWLNTEAFF. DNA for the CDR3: TGTGCCAGCAGTGAGTCGGGGGATGATTGGTTGAACACTGAAGCTTTCTTT.

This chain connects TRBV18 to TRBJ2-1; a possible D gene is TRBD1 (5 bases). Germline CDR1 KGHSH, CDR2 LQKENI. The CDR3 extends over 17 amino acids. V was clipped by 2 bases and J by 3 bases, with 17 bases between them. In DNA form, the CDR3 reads TGTGCCAGCTCACCAGACGACAGCTCCTACCTCTACAATGAGCAGTTCTTC. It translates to CASSPDDSSYLYNEQFF.

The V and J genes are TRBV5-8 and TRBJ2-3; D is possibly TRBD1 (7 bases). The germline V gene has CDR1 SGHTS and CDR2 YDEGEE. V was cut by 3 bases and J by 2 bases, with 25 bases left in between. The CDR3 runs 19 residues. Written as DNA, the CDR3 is TGTGCCAGCAGCTGGGAGGCAATGGCAAGGGGGCGGCCCACAGATACGCAGTATTTT. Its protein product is CASSWEAMARGRPTDTQYF. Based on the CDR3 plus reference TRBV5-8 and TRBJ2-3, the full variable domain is EAGVTQSPTHLIKTRGQQATLRCSPISGHTSVYWYQQALGLGLQFLLWYDEGEERNRGNFPPRFSGRQFPNYSSELNVNALELEDSALYLCASSWEAMARGRPTDTQYFGPGTRLTVL.

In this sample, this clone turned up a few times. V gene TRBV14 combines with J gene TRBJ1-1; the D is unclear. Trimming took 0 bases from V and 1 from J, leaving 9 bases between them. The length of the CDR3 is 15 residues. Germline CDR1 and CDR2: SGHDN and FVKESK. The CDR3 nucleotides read TGTGCCAGCAGCCAAGACCAGACTACGAACACTGAAGCTTTCTTT. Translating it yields CASSQDQTTNTEAFF.

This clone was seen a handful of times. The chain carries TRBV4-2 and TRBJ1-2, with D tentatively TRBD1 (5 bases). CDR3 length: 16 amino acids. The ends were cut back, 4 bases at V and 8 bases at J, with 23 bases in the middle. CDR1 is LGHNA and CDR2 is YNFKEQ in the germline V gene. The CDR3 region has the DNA TGTGCCAGCAGCCCAAACGGCAGGGAGGACCCAAGAGGCTACACCTTC. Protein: CASSPNGREDPRGYTF.

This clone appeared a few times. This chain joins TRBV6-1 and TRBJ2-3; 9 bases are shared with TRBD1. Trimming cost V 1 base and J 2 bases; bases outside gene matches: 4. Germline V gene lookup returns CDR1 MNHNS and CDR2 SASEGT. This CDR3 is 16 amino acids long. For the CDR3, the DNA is TGTGCCAGCAGTGAAGGGACAGGGGAGGACACAGATACGCAGTATTTT. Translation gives CASSEGTGEDTDTQYF.